The entry that follows covers one T cell receptor beta chain sequence. The antigen is not known. Only in-frame clones appear in the TCRdb table, and some are missing; sequencing was by immunoSEQ multiplex PCR. This sample has tens of thousands of clones, with around nine tenths found just once. V lost 2 bases, J lost 5 bases, and 22 bases lay in between. The CDR3 loop spans 18 amino acids. CDR1 is SGHNT, CDR2 YYREEE, per germline (reference sequence). The sample comes from a study of T cell responses to AZD1222 COVID-19 vaccine. Study-wide results and caveats: Clonal diversity was possibly underestimated, and the donors were mostly white British, with more females.

J is TRBJ1-4 and V is TRBV5-4, with D possibly matching TRBD1 (6 bases). The receptor was derived from an adult in good health. The sample in question was peripheral blood, obtained on day 0 of AZD1222 vaccination. For the CDR3, the DNA is TGTGCCAGCAGCTTCCAGGTTGGCACCGGGACACTGAATGAAAAACTGTTTTTT. Its translation: CASSFQVGTGTLNEKLFF.